This T cell receptor beta chain was identified in a study of graft-versus-host responses after intestinal transplantation. Clones were read by immunoSEQ multiplex PCR, and TCRdb kept only the in-frame ones, dropping some. This table has 23,000 or so clones, 85% to 95% appearing once. This CDR3 region has 15 residues. Germline V lookup: CDR1 MNHNS, CDR2 SASEGT. V lost 6 bases to trimming and J lost 4 bases; unmatched junction nucleotides: 9. Sequencing used PBMCs, obtained around 38 days after intestinal transplant. This sequence originates from a human patient who received an intestinal transplant, so some T cells may come from the graft donor. V and J are TRBV6-1 and TRBJ2-3; TRBD1 aligns across 8 bases. The CDR3 region is CASSHKLTGADTQYF. The CDR3 DNA reads TGTGCCAGCAGCCATAAACTGACAGGGGCAGATACGCAGTATTTT.